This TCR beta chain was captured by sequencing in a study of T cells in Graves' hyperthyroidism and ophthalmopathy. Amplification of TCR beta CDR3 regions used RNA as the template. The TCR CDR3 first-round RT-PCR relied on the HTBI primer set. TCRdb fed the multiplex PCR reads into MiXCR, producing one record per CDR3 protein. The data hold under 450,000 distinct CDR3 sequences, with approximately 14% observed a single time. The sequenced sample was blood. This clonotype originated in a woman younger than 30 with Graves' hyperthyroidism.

CDR3 amino acids: CASSPVQGVAPQETQYF. The CDR3 DNA reads as TGCGCCAGCAGCCCGGTCCAGGGGGTAGCGCCCCAAGAGACCCAGTACTTC. V is TRBV5-1 and J is TRBJ2-5, with 7 bases aligning to TRBD1. Unmatched junction bases numbered 13, after V lost 4 bases and J lost 1 base. Germline CDR1 reads SGHRS; CDR2 reads YFSETQ. The CDR3 runs 17 residues.